Given below is one TCR beta chain in context. TCRdb keeps only in-frame clones here, not all; method: immunoSEQ multiplex PCR. The sample carries 100,000 to 150,000 clones, approximately 83% recorded once. This specimen comes from a study of blood T cell repertoires in COVID-19. Sequences were obtained from peripheral blood. This receptor was obtained from a man aged 55 to 70 with acute or convalescent COVID-19.

The CDR3 is CASSLGGVVGFGYTF. CDR3 bases: TGTGCCAGCAGTCTCGGGGGGGTAGTTGGTTTTGGCTACACCTTC. The chain employs TRBV28 and TRBJ1-2; possibly TRBD1 for D (5 bases). Looked up from germline, CDR1 is MDHEN and CDR2 is SYDVKM. V lost 5 bases and J 7 bases, leaving 20 bases between the germline ends. This CDR3 contains 15 residues.